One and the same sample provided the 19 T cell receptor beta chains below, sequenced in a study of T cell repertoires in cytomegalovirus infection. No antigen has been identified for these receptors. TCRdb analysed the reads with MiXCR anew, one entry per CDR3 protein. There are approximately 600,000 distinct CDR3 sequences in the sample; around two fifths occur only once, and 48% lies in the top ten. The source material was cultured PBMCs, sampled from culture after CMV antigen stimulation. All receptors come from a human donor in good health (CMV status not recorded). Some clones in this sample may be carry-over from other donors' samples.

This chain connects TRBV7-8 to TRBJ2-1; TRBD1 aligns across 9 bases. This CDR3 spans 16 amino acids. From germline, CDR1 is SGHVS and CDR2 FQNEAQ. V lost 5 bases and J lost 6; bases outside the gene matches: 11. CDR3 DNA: TGTGCCAGCAGCCTTTCATGGACAGGGGCTCCCAATGAGCAGTTCTTC. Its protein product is CASSLSWTGAPNEQFF.

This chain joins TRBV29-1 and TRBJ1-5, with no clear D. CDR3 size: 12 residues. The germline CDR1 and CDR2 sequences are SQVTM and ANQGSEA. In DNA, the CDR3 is TGCAATCCTATTTATAGCAATCAGCCCCAGCATTTT. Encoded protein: CNPIYSNQPQHF. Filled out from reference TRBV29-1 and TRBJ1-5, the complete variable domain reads SAVISQKPSRDICQRGTSLTIQCQVDSQVTMMFWYRQQPGQSLTLIATANQGSEATYESGFVIDKFPISRPNLTFSTLTVSNMSPEDSSIYLCNPIYSNQPQHFGDGTRLSIL.

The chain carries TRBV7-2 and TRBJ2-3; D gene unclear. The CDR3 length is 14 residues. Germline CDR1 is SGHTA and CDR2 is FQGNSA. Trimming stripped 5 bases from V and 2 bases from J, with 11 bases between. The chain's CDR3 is CASSRSRNTDTQYF. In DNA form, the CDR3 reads TGTGCCAGCAGCCGGTCGCGGAACACAGATACGCAGTATTTT.

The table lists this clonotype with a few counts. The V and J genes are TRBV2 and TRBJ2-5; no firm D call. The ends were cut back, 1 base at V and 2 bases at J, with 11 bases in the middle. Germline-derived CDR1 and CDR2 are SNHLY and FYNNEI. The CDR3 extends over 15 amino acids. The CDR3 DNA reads TGTGCCAGCAGTGAAGGCGAGATAGCTCAAGAGACCCAGTACTTC. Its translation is CASSEGEIAQETQYF.

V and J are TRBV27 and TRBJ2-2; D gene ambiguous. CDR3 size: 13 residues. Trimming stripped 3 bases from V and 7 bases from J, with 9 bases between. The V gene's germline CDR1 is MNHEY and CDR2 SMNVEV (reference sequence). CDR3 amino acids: CASSLVFVGELFF. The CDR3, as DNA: TGTGCCAGCAGTTTGGTGTTCGTCGGGGAGCTGTTTTTT.

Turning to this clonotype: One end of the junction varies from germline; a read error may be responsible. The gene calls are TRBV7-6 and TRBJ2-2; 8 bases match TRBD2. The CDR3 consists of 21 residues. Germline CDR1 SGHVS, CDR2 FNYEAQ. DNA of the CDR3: TGTGCCAGCAGCCCGTCCGCCGCCGGGACACTGAGGCCTAGCGGGCCCGGGGATCTGTTTTTT. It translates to CASSPSAAGTLRPSGPGDLFF.

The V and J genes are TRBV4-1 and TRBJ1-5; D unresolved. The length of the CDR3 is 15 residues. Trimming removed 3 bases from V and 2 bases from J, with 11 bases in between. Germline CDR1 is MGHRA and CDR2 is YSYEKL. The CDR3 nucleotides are TGCGCCAGCAGCCACCACCCTGGGGGCAATCAGCCCCAGCATTTT. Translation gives CASSHHPGGNQPQHF.

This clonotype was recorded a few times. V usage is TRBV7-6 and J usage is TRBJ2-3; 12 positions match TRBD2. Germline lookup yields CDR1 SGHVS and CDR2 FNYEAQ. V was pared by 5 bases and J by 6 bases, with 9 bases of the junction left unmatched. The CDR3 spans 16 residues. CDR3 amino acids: CASSHPTSGRGDTQYF. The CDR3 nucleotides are TGTGCCAGCAGCCACCCGACTAGCGGGAGAGGTGATACGCAGTATTTT.

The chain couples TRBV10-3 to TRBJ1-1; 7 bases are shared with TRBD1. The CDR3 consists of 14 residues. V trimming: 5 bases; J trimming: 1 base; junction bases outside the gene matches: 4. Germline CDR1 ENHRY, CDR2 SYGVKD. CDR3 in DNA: TGTGCCATCAGTACCGGGACAGCGAACACTGAAGCTTTCTTT. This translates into CAISTGTANTEAFF.

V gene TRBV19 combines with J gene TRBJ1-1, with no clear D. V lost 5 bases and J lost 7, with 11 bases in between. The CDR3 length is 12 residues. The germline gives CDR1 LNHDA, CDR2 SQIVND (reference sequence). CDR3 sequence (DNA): TGTGCCAGTAGTGTAGGTGGAAGTGAAGCTTTCTTT. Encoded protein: CASSVGGSEAFF.

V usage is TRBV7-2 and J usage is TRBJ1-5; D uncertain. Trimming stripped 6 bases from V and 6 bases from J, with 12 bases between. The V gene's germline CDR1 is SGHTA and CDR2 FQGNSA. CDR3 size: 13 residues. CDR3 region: CASRPSEAQPQHF. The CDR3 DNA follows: TGTGCCAGCAGACCCTCGGAGGCTCAGCCCCAGCATTTT.

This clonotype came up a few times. Written as DNA, the CDR3 is TGTGCCAGCAGTACAGGGGTGGACGAAAAACTGTTTTTT. It translates to CASSTGVDEKLFF. This chain joins TRBV12-3 or TRBV12-4 and TRBJ1-4; 7 nucleotides match TRBD1. This CDR3 comprises 13 residues. With 5 bases clipped from V and 8 bases from J, the junction kept 5 bases outside the gene matches.

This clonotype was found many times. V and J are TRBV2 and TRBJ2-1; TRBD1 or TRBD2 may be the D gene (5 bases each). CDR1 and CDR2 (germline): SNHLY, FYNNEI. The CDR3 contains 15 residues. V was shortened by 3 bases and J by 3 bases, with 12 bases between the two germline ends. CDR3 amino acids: CASSEAGRVYNEQFF. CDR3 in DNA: TGTGCCAGCAGTGAGGCGGGCAGGGTCTACAATGAGCAGTTCTTC.

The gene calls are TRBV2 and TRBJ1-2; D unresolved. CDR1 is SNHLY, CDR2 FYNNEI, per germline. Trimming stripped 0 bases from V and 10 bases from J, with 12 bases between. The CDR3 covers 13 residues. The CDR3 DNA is TGTGCCAGCAGTGAAGCTCTCTGGAGTTCCTACACCTTC. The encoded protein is CASSEALWSSYTF.

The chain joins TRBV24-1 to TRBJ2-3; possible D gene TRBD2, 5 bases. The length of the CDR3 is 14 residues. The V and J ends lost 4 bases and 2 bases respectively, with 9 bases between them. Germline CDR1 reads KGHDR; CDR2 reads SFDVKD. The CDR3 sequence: CATSDPTITDTQYF. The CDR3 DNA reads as TGTGCCACCAGTGACCCGACTATCACAGATACGCAGTATTTT.

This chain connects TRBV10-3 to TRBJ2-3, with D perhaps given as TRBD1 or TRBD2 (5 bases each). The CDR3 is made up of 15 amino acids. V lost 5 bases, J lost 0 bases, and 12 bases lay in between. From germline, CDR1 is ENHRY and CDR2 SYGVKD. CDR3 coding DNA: TGTGCCATCAGTACCCCGGGGCCTAGCACAGATACGCAGTATTTT. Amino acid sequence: CAISTPGPSTDTQYF.

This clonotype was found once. In nucleotides, the CDR3 is TGTGCCAGCAACAGCTACTACAATGAGCAGTTCTTC. The encoded protein is CASNSYYNEQFF. The chain carries TRBV6-1 and TRBJ2-1; no firm D call. Germline V gene lookup returns CDR1 MNHNS and CDR2 SASEGT. V lost 7 bases and J lost 3, with 7 bases in between. The CDR3 contains 12 residues.

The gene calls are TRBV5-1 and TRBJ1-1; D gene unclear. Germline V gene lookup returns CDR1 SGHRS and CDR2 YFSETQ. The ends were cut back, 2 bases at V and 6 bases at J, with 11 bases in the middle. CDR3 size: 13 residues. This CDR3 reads CASSFNGIAEAFF. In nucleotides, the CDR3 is TGCGCCAGCAGCTTTAACGGCATAGCTGAAGCTTTCTTT.

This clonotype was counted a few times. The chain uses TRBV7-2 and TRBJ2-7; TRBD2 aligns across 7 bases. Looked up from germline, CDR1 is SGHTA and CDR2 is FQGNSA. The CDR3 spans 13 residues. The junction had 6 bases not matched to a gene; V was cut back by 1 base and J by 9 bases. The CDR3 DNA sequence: TGTGCCAGCAGCTTAGAGGCGGGGGTAGGGCAGTACTTC. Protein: CASSLEAGVGQYF.